The clone carrying this T cell receptor beta chain was observed a handful of times. Deletions cut 0 bases from V and 3 bases from J, with 12 bases between. Germline CDR1 is MNHEY and CDR2 is SMNVEV (reference sequence). The CDR3 is 16 residues long. The use of a sample-barcoded 5' primer and a J-beta primer mix characterized a second PCR of about 7 to 12 cycles. All samples yielded 3 million or more CDR3-containing paired-end reads. One entry per CDR3 protein, called by TCRdb with MiXCR from the 5' RACE reads. The table has roughly 1,700,000 distinct CDR3 sequences, 28% seen once. The data originate from a study of blood T cells in healthy people across ages.

The chain is built from TRBV27 and TRBJ2-1; D possibly corresponds to TRBD1 (5 bases). The specimen was blood. This TCR was recovered from a woman in her 30s in good health. CDR3 in amino acids: CASSLSPPDSYNEQFF. The CDR3 coding sequence is TGTGCCAGCAGTTTATCCCCTCCTGACAGCTACAATGAGCAGTTCTTC.